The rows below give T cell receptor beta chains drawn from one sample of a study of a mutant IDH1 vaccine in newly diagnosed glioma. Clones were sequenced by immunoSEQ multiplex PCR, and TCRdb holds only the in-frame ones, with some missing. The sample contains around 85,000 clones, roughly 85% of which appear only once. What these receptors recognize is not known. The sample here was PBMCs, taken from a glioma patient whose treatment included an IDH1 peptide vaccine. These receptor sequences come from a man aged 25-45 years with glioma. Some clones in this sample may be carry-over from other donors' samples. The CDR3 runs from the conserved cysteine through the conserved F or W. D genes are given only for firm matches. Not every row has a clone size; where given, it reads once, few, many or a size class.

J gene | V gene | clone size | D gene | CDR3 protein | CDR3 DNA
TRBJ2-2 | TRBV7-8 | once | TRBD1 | CATRDTGVKTGELFF | TGTGCCACCCGGGACACAGGGGTAAAGACCGGGGAGCTGTTTTTT
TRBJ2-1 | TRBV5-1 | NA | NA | CASSSRGRGAYNEQFF | TGCGCCAGCAGCTCACGGGGGCGCGGCGCCTACAATGAGCAGTTCTTC
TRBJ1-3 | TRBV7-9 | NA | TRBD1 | CASSSRQGQSEDTIYF | TGTGCCAGCAGCTCTAGACAGGGACAATCAGAGGACACCATATATTTT
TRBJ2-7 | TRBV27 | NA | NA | CASSENPYEQYF | TGTGCCAGCAGCGAAAACCCCTACGAGCAGTACTTC
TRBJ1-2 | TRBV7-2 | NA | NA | CASSPGGSQRVFYTF | TGTGCCAGCAGCCCGGGGGGTTCACAGCGGGTCTTCTACACCTTC
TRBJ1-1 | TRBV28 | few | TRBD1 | CASSLRQGRAFF | TGTGCCAGCAGTTTGCGACAGGGGAGAGCTTTCTTT
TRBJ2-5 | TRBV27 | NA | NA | CASSFESAGETQYF | TGTGCCAGCAGTTTCGAGTCCGCGGGGGAGACCCAGTACTTC
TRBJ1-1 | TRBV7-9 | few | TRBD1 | CATTGTGALNTEAFF | TGTGCCACGACCGGGACAGGGGCTCTGAACACTGAAGCTTTCTTT
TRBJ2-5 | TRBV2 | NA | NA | CASGTIPGETQYF | TGTGCCAGCGGGACGATCCCAGGGGAGACCCAGTACTTC
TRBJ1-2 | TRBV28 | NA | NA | CASSLGTGIYGYTF | TGTGCCAGCAGTTTGGGTACGGGAATCTATGGCTACACCTTC
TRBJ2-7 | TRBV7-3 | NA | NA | CASSLRHGLHYEQYF | TGTGCCAGCAGCTTACGACACGGACTTCACTACGAGCAGTACTTC
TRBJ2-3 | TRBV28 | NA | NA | CASSSTGPDTQYF | TGTGCCAGCAGTTCCACAGGGCCAGATACGCAGTATTTT
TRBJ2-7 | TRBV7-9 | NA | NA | CASSLDWHEQYF | TGTGCCAGCAGCTTAGATTGGCACGAGCAGTACTTC
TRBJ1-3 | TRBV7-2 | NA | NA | CASSFGPASGNTIYF | TGTGCCAGCAGCTTCGGGCCAGCCTCTGGAAACACCATATATTTT
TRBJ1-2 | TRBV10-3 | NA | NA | CAISGAQGTNYGYTF | TGTGCCATCAGTGGGGCGCAGGGGACTAACTATGGCTACACCTTC
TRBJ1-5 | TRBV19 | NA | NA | CASSTPFQIQGGLYPQHF | TGTGCCAGTAGTACCCCATTCCAAATTCAGGGTGGTTTGTATCCCCAGCATTTT
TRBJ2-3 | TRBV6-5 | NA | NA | CASSSEDTQYF | TGTGCCAGCAGTTCAGAGGATACGCAGTATTTT
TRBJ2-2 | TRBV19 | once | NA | CASSMGAQAHTGELFF | TGTGCCAGTAGTATGGGGGCGCAGGCTCACACCGGGGAGCTGTTTTTT
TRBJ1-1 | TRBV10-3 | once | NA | CAISDLSPRLGFF | TGTGCCATCAGTGACCTATCCCCAAGACTGGGTTTCTTT
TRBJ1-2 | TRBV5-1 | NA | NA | CASSPGQINYGYTF | TGCGCCAGCAGCCCTGGACAGATTAACTATGGCTACACCTTC
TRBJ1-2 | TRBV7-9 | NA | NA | CASSLVSGTLDYGYTF | TGTGCCAGCAGCTTAGTATCAGGGACTCTAGACTATGGCTACACCTTC
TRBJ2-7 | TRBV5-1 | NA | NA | CASSLEQGPGYEQYF | TGCGCCAGCAGCTTGGAGCAGGGTCCGGGCTACGAGCAGTACTTC
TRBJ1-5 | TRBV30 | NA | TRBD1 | CAWREGRTGTKSNQPQHF | TGTGCCTGGAGGGAGGGGAGGACAGGGACGAAGAGCAATCAGCCCCAGCATTTT
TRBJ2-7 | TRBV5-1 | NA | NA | CASSTLGTVHKSYEQYF | TGCGCCAGCAGCACCTTGGGGACGGTCCATAAGTCCTACGAGCAGTACTTC
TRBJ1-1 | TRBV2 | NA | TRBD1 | CASSEQGGATEAFF | TGTGCCAGCAGTGAACAGGGGGGGGCTACTGAAGCTTTCTTT
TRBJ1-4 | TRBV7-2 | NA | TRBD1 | CASSLGGTGGSQFF | TGTGCCAGCAGCTTAGGTGGGACAGGGGGCTCCCAGTTTTTT
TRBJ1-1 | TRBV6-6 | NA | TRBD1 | CASSYAGTARAFF | TGTGCCAGCAGTTACGCCGGGACAGCCCGCGCTTTCTTT
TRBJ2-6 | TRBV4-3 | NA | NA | CASSQSGTEVSGANVLTF | TGCGCCAGCAGCCAATCCGGGACGGAGGTCTCTGGGGCCAACGTCCTGACTTTC
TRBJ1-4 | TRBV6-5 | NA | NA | CASREEGTNEKLFF | TGTGCCAGCAGGGAAGAGGGAACTAATGAAAAACTGTTTTTT
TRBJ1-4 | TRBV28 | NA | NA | CASSRQFEKLFF | TGTGCCAGCAGCCGACAATTTGAAAAACTGTTTTTT
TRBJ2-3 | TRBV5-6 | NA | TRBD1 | CASSRQGALTDTQYF | TGTGCCAGCAGCCGACAGGGTGCCCTCACAGATACGCAGTATTTT
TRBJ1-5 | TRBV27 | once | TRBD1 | CASSLNGQGKGDRQPQHF | TGTGCCAGCAGTTTAAATGGACAGGGGAAAGGGGATAGACAGCCCCAGCATTTT
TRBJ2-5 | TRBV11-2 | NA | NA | CASSLDLGSGEETQYF | TGTGCCAGCAGCTTAGATCTCGGGAGTGGCGAAGAGACCCAGTACTTC
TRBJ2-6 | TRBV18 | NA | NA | CASSPIGRTTGANVLTF | TGTGCCAGCTCACCAATTGGCAGGACGACGGGGGCCAACGTCCTGACTTTC
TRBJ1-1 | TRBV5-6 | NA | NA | CASSDGGGAFF | TGTGCCAGCAGCGATGGGGGTGGAGCTTTCTTT
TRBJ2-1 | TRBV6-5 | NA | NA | CASRSLRSSYNEQFF | TGTGCCAGCAGGAGCCTCAGGAGCTCCTACAATGAGCAGTTCTTC
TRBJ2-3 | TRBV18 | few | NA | CASLRMSTDTQYF | TGTGCCAGCTTGAGGATGAGCACAGATACGCAGTATTTT
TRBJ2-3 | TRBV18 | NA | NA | CASSPPSEGSGTDTQYF | TGTGCCAGCTCACCACCATCGGAAGGGTCGGGGACAGATACGCAGTATTTT
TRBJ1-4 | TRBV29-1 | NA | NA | CSVETGNEKLFF | TGCAGCGTTGAGACGGGGAATGAAAAACTGTTTTTT
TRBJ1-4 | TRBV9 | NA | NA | CASSPQTGFGEKLFF | TGTGCCAGCAGCCCCCAAACAGGGTTTGGTGAAAAACTGTTTTTT
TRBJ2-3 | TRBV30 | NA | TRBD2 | CAWRRAGADTQYF | TGTGCCTGGAGGCGTGCGGGGGCAGATACGCAGTATTTT
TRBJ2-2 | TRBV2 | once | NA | CASSDRGYTGELFF | TGTGCCAGCAGTGACCGGGGGTACACCGGGGAGCTGTTTTTT
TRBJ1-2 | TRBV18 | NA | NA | CASSPDKNYGYTF | TGTGCCAGCTCACCGGACAAGAACTATGGCTACACCTTC
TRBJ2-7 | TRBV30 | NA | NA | CAWKQAYEQYF | TGTGCCTGGAAACAAGCTTACGAGCAGTACTTC
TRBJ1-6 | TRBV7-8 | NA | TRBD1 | CASSPRTGDNSPLHF | TGTGCCAGCAGCCCCCGGACAGGGGATAATTCACCCCTCCACTTT
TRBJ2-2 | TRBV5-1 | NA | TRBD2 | CASSSGTSGSSGELFF | TGCGCCAGCAGCTCGGGGACTAGCGGGAGTTCTGGGGAGCTGTTTTTT
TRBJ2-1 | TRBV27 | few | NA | CASSLQSIFGNEQFF | TGTGCCAGCAGTTTGCAGAGTATATTTGGTAATGAGCAGTTCTTC
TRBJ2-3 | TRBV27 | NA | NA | CASSFRIGTDTQYF | TGTGCCAGCAGTTTCAGAATAGGGACAGATACGCAGTATTTT